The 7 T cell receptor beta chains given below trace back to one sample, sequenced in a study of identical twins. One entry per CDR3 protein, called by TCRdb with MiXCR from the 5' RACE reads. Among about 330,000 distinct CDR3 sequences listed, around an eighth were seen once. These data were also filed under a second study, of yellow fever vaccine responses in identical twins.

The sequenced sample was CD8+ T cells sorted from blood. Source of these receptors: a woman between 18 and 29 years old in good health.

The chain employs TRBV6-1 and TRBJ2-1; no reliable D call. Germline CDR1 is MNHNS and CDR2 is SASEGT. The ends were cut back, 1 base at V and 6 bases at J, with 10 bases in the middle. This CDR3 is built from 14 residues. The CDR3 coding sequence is TGTGCCAGCAGTGAAGTCCTGGTGGCCAATGAGCAGTTCTTC. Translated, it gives CASSEVLVANEQFF.

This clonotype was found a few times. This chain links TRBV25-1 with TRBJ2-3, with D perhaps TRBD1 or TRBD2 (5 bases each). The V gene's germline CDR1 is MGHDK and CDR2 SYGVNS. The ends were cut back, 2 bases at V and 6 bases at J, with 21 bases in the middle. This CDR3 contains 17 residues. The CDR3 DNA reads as TGTGCCAGCAGTGAAACCGTCTATGAGGGGCGGTCGGATACGCAGTATTTT. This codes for CASSETVYEGRSDTQYF.

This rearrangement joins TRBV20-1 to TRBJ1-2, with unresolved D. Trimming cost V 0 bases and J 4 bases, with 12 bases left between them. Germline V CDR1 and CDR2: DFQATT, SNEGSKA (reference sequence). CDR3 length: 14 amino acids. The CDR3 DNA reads TGCAGTGCTAGAGATTTCGGGTCGGGCTATGGCTACACCTTC. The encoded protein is CSARDFGSGYGYTF.

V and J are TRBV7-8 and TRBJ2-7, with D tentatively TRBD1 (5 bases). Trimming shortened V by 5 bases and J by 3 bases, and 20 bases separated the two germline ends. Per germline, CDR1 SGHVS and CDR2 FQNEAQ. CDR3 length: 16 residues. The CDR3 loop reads CASSLGVNTPDYEQYF. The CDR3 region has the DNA TGTGCCAGCAGCCTAGGGGTTAATACCCCCGACTACGAGCAGTACTTC.

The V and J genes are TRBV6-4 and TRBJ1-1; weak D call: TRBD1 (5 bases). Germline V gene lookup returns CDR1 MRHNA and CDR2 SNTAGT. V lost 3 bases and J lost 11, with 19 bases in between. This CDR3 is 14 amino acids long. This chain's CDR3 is CASSETGDYSPAFF. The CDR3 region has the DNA TGTGCCAGCAGTGAAACCGGGGACTACAGCCCGGCTTTCTTT.

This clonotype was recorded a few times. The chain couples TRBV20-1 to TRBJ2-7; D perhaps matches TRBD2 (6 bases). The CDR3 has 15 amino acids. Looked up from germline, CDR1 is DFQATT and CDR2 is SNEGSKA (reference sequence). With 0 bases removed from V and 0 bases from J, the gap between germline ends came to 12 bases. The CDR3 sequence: CSARDPRTNSYEQYV. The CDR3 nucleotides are TGCAGTGCTAGAGATCCTAGGACTAACTCCTACGAGCAGTACGTC.

For the CDR3, the DNA is TGCGCCAGCAGCCAAGTGACGGAAGAGACCCAGTACTTC. It translates to CASSQVTEETQYF. The chain combines TRBV4-1 with TRBJ2-5; D gene unclear. Germline V gene lookup returns CDR1 MGHRA and CDR2 YSYEKL. Trimming stripped 1 base from V and 3 bases from J, with 6 bases between. The CDR3 is 13 residues long.